This TCR beta chain came from a study of blood T cell repertoires in COVID-19 (dated by TCRdb to the early 2020s). Some background on the complete study: Samples from collaborators originated in the United States, Italy and Spain and spanned both the acute and convalescent phases of COVID-19. The sample metadata nearly always contained a de-identified subject ID, COVID-19 status, age in years and sex. Samples were obtained from the ongoing ImmuneRACE study (first 160 participants) and from 1,200 or so subjects provided by 6 global collaborators. Where available, HLA class I and class II types were taken from metadata supplied by the sample provider and were not determined by assay-based typing. The repertoires were released in a freely available public database intended as a resource for research on the immune response to SARS-CoV-2. Deeply sampled blood TCRbeta repertoires from subjects exposed to, actively infected with, or recovered from COVID-19 were included in the dataset. The prospective study material was composed of cDNA or gDNA derived from T cells, B-cell-depleted T cells, or PBMCs. Broader findings and caveats from the paper: The quantity of clinical and demographic metadata differed by source and by participant and was supplied without curation.

TCRbeta CDR3 regions were amplified from genomic DNA using the immunoSEQ Assay, a bias-controlled multiplex PCR. The original methods were these. Nucleated cell counts per sample were estimated from amplification of reference gene primers within the assay. To quantify the absolute abundance of each unique TCRbeta CDR3 rearrangement, sequence reads were collapsed and filtered. For each sample, productive Simpson clonality was calculated as the square root of Simpson's diversity index over productive rearrangements. TCRdb re-hosts the immuneACCESS table, in-frame sequences only. Its copies lack some clones; in the studies checked, an unresolved V gene accounts for under half of them, and the cause for the rest is not known. V, J and clone size were drawn from that table, and D and trimming were deduced from the DNA. This sample is represented by approximately 84,000 clones; more than 80% of them were singletons. Jointly, the top ten make up about 29% of the sample.

This clone was counted between two and nine times. The antigen it recognizes is unknown. No per-base quality is available; no much larger clone lies one base away. V gives up 7 bases and J gives up 6 bases, and the segment between their germline ends measures 15 bases. The CDR3, cysteine through phenylalanine, is 13 amino acids long. Left in the record is the CDR3 DNA by itself, 39 bases read in frame from the first base. Via the germline V gene, CDR1 is SQVTM and CDR2 ANQGSEA. Collaborating institutions collected whole blood in K2EDTA tubes following their own protocols. For TCRbeta analysis, collaborators shipped samples in one of three forms: frozen whole blood, isolated PBMCs, or DNA extracted from either of those sample types.

The specimen was peripheral blood. This TCR came from a woman of 80 years or more with acute or convalescent COVID-19. The rearrangement combines TRBV29-1 with TRBJ1-4, with a tentative D gene TRBD1 over 6 matching bases. Here the CDR3 is given as CSAGGGQDEKLFF. The nucleotides read TGCAGCGCCGGCGGGGGGCAGGATGAAAAACTGTTTTTT.